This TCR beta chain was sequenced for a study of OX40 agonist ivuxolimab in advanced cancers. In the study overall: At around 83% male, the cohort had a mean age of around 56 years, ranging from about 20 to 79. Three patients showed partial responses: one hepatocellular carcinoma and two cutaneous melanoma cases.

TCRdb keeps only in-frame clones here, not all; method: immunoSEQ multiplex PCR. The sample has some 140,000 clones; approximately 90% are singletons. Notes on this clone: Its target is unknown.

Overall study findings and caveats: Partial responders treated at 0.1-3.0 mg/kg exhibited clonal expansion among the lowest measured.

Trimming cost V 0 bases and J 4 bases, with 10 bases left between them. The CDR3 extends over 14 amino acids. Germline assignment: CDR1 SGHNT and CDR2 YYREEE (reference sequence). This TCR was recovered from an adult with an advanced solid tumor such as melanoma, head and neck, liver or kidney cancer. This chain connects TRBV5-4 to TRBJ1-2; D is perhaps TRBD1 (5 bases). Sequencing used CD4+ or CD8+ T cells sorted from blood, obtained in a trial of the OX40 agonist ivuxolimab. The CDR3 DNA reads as TGTGCCAGCAGCTTGGAGGGGTACAGCTATGGCTACACCTTC. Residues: CASSLEGYSYGYTF.